The T cell receptor beta chain under discussion was sequenced for a study of T cell changes during pregnancy in multiple sclerosis. This clone appeared a few times. Clones were read by immunoSEQ multiplex PCR, and TCRdb kept only the in-frame ones, dropping some. The repertoire holds around 44,000 clones, with about 90% as singletons. The CDR3 has 12 residues. The V gene's germline CDR1 is SEHNR and CDR2 FQNEAQ (reference sequence). Trimming removed 1 base from V and 13 bases from J; junction bases left unmatched: 2. This TCR was sampled from a female donor with multiple sclerosis, enrolled in a pregnancy study. The chain combines TRBV7-9 with TRBJ1-3; 9 bases match TRBD1. Here the sequenced sample was CD8+ T cells from peripheral blood mononuclear cells, taken in the first trimester of pregnancy. The CDR3 coding sequence is TGTGCCAGCAGCTTAGAGGACAGGGGAATATATTTT. It is translated as CASSLEDRGIYF.